A single sample is the source of the 21 T cell receptor beta chains below, sequenced in a study of Graves' ophthalmopathy and Graves' hyperthyroidism. Researchers took RNA transcripts and amplified TCR beta CDR3 regions from them. Second-round multiplex PCR came after a first-round RT-PCR that employed HTBI primers. In TCRdb, the multiplex PCR reads were re-called with MiXCR into one record per CDR3 protein. This table has almost 750,000 distinct CDR3 sequences, 40% appearing once. The sample was peripheral blood. The receptor set was obtained from an adult man with Graves' ophthalmopathy.

As to this clonotype: The junction departs from germline at one end; a sequencing error may be responsible. The chain employs TRBV10-2 and TRBJ1-4, with a weak D call TRBD1 (6 bases). CDR3 length equals 15 residues. CDR1 is WSHSY, CDR2 SAAADI, per germline. CDR3 bases: TGTGCCAGCAGTTATTTGGACAGAACTAATGAAAAACTGTTTTTT. Translated, it gives CASSYLDRTNEKLFF.

This clonotype was found many times. V is TRBV5-6 and J is TRBJ1-2; D may be TRBD1 (5 bases). The germline CDR1 and CDR2 sequences are SGHDT and YYEEEE. V was cut by 3 bases and J by 4 bases, with 10 bases left in between. The CDR3 has 13 amino acids. CDR3 in amino acids: CASSSGRFYGYTF. The CDR3 DNA follows: TGTGCCAGCAGCTCGGGACGGTTCTATGGCTACACCTTC.

As for this clonotype: The junction does not match germline at one end; this may be a read error. J is TRBJ2-5 and V is TRBV19, with D perhaps TRBD1 or TRBD2 (5 bases each). The CDR3 totals 14 residues. The germline V gene encodes CDR1 LNHDA and CDR2 SQIVND (reference sequence). This CDR3 is CASSMGVPRETQYF. CDR3 sequence (DNA): TGTGCCAGTAGTATGGGGGTTCCGAGAGAGACTCAGTACTTT.

CDR3 coding DNA: TGCGCCAGCAGCCAAAAGAGCGGGAGTAAAGTCGGGGAGCTGTTTTTT. Translating it yields CASSQKSGSKVGELFF. The chain joins TRBV4-1 to TRBJ2-2; TRBD2 matches at 8 bases. This CDR3 comprises 16 residues. The germline gives CDR1 MGHRA, CDR2 YSYEKL. The V and J ends lost 2 bases and 7 bases, in that order; junction bases with no gene match: 9.

As regards this clonotype: This may arise from a read error, as a much more abundant clone is one base away. V and J are TRBV7-2 and TRBJ1-1; possible D gene TRBD1, 6 bases. The CDR3 extends over 14 amino acids. The germline gives CDR1 SGHTA, CDR2 FQGNSA. As DNA, the CDR3 is TGTGCCAGCAGCCAGGGACACGCGAACACTGAAGCTCTCTTT. It is translated as CASSQGHANTEALF. Combining the CDR3 with reference TRBV7-2 and TRBJ1-1 gives the whole variable domain GAGVSQSPSNKVTEKGKDVELRCDPISGHTALYWYRQSLGQGLEFLIYFQGNSAPDKSGLPSDRFSAERTGGSVSTLTIQRTQQEDSAVYLCASSQGHANTEALFGQGTRLTVV.

The V gene is TRBV20-1, the J gene TRBJ1-4, with 8 bases identical to TRBD1. Germline V gene sequence: CDR1 DFQATT, CDR2 SNEGSKA (reference sequence). Trimming removed 5 bases from V and 2 bases from J; junction bases left unmatched: 4. The CDR3 is 14 amino acids. The CDR3 region has the DNA TGCAGTGCTCCACAGGGGGGGACTAATGAAAAACTGTTTTTT. Translating gives CSAPQGGTNEKLFF.

This chain uses TRBV10-3 with TRBJ1-6; D is perhaps TRBD1 (6 bases). The CDR3 contains 13 residues. The V gene's germline CDR1 is ENHRY and CDR2 SYGVKD. V was pared by 4 bases and J by 7 bases, with 8 bases between. In DNA, the CDR3 is TGTGCCATCAGTGGAGGGGGGAATTCACCCCTCCACTTT. Residues: CAISGGGNSPLHF.

A note on this clonotype: Here the CDR3 omits its conserved ending phenylalanine or tryptophan, so a read error is the likely source. The limits of the CDR3 on the DNA are not certain, so only TCRdb's listed CDR3 is given. The rearrangement uses TRBV29-1 and TRBJ2-7; the table gives TRBD1 as D, unverified against the DNA. The V gene's germline CDR1 is SQVTM and CDR2 ANQGSEA. With termini counted, the CDR3 has 8 amino acids. CDR3 sequence: CSVGGGCL.

The rearrangement links TRBV10-3 to TRBJ2-7; the D call may be TRBD1 or TRBD2 (5 bases each). Near its end, the DNA agrees better with TRBJ2-1, so the J call may be wrong. From germline, CDR1 is ENHRY and CDR2 SYGVKD. This CDR3 is 14 amino acids long. The CDR3 DNA follows: TGTGCCATCAGTGTTCGGGGCTCCCCGGCCGAGCAGTTCTTC. Protein sequence: CAISVRGSPAEQFF.

Concerning this clonotype itself: A junction boundary mismatches the germline segment, possibly from a read error. CDR3 residues: CASSLFRDRGETQYF. CDR3 coding DNA: TGTGCCAGCAGTTTATTCCGGGACAGGGGAGAGACCCAGTACTTC. The chain carries TRBV10-3 and TRBJ2-5; TRBD1 matches 10 bases. There are 15 residues in the CDR3. From germline, CDR1 is ENHRY and CDR2 SYGVKD.

With regard to this clonotype: A single base separates this from a much larger clone, so it may be a read error. Because the CDR3 is missing its conserved closing phenylalanine or tryptophan, this is likely a read error. The chain is built from TRBV10-3 and TRBJ1-5; the match to TRBD1 covers 8 bases. Germline assignment: CDR1 ENHRY and CDR2 SYGVKD. The CDR3 loop spans 15 amino acids. J was trimmed by 3 bases and V by 6 bases; bases with no gene match: 7. CDR3 DNA: TGTGCCATCAGCAACGACAGGGGCGTCAATCAGCCCCAGCATTAT. Protein: CAISNDRGVNQPQHY.

V and J are TRBV7-2 and TRBJ2-7, with 8 bases aligning to TRBD1. The CDR3 runs 15 residues. Germline CDR1 and CDR2: SGHTA and FQGNSA. J gave up 1 base and V 5 bases, and 7 bases lay outside the gene matches. This chain's CDR3 is CASSGGTGASYEQYF. The CDR3 coding sequence is TGTGCCAGCAGCGGTGGGACAGGAGCTTCCTACGAGCAGTACTTC.

The rearrangement joins TRBV12-3 or TRBV12-4 to TRBJ1-2; TRBD1 aligns across 7 bases. V gave up 8 bases and J gave up 3 bases; unmatched junction bases: 12. The CDR3 is made up of 15 amino acids. The CDR3 loop reads CASAEGGRFYYGYTF. Here the CDR3 DNA reads TGTGCCAGCGCGGAAGGGGGCCGCTTCTACTATGGCTACACCTTC.

This clonotype occurred a few times. The rearrangement joins TRBV10-3 to TRBJ1-2; 9 bases match TRBD1. CDR1 ENHRY and CDR2 SYGVKD come from the germline V gene. The CDR3 runs to 14 residues. With 10 bases clipped from V and 4 bases from J, the junction kept 10 bases outside the gene matches. The CDR3 bases are TGTGCCAGCATTCCGGGGGGACAGGGCTATGGCTACACCTTC. Its translation: CASIPGGQGYGYTF.

This clonotype was observed once. The chain recombines TRBV25-1 with TRBJ2-2; 10 positions match TRBD1. V was clipped by 7 bases and J by 4 bases; unmatched bases: 9. CDR3 size: 16 residues. Germline-derived CDR1 and CDR2 are MGHDK and SYGVNS. The chain's CDR3 is CASNPTGGIGTGELFF. The DNA for the CDR3 is TGTGCCAGCAACCCGACAGGGGGCATAGGCACCGGGGAGCTGTTTTTT.

This clonotype has ten or more counts. The chain employs TRBV10-3 and TRBJ1-1; D not resolved. The germline gives CDR1 ENHRY, CDR2 SYGVKD. Trimming pared 2 bases from V and 1 base from J, leaving 11 bases between. CDR3 length: 15 residues. DNA of the CDR3: TGTGCCATCAGTGAGAGTGCGGGGAGGAACACTGAAGCTTTCTTT. Amino acid sequence: CAISESAGRNTEAFF.

This sequence joins TRBV29-1 and TRBJ2-3; a weak D match, TRBD1 (6 bases). The length of the CDR3 is 13 residues. CDR1 and CDR2 (germline): SQVTM, ANQGSEA. V lost 3 bases, J lost 3 bases, and 10 bases lay in between. CDR3 loop: CSVDQQGTDTQYF. The CDR3 nucleotides read TGCAGCGTTGATCAGCAGGGGACAGATACGCAGTATTTT.

The CDR3 is CASSPYSREGSYNSPLHF. CDR3 nucleotide sequence: TGTGCCAGCAGTCCCTACAGCAGGGAAGGCTCCTATAATTCACCCCTCCACTTT. The V and J genes are TRBV9 and TRBJ1-6; TRBD1 is a possible D gene (5 bases). Deletions cut 5 bases from V and 0 bases from J, with 18 bases between. Looked up from germline, CDR1 is SGDLS and CDR2 is YYNGEE. This CDR3 spans 18 amino acids.

V and J are TRBV20-1 and TRBJ1-5, with 11 positions matching TRBD1. The CDR3 covers 16 residues. Germline V gives CDR1 DFQATT, CDR2 SNEGSKA (reference sequence). V gave up 3 bases and J gave up 5 bases; unmatched junction bases: 9. The CDR3 is CSASSGTGGVHQPQHF. DNA for the CDR3: TGCAGTGCTAGTAGTGGGACAGGGGGGGTTCATCAGCCCCAGCATTTT.

This chain uses TRBV11-3 with TRBJ1-2; the D is unclear. The CDR3 contains 20 residues. Trimming took 2 bases from V and 5 from J, leaving 30 bases between them. Germline V CDR1 and CDR2: SGHNT, YENEEA. The CDR3 bases are TGTGCCAGCAGCTTAATGTGGGGTTCGAAGTTAGGACGGTTCGAGTATGGCTACACCTTC. Translation gives CASSLMWGSKLGRFEYGYTF. Full variable domain (missing parts from reference TRBV11-3 and TRBJ1-2): EAGVVQSPRYKIIEKKQPVAFWCNPISGHNTLYWYLQNLGQGPELLIRYENEEAVDDSQLPKDRFSAERLKGVDSTLKIQPAELGDSAVYLCASSLMWGSKLGRFEYGYTFGSGTRLTVV.

This clonotype turned up a few times. This rearrangement joins TRBV2 to TRBJ1-3; D call uncertain. V lost 4 bases, J lost 1 base, and 8 bases lay in between. The length of the CDR3 is 14 residues. The germline gives CDR1 SNHLY, CDR2 FYNNEI. CDR3 region: CASSGGSSGNTIYF. DNA for the CDR3: TGTGCCAGCAGTGGGGGATCTTCTGGAAACACCATATATTTT. Full variable domain (missing parts from reference TRBV2 and TRBJ1-3): EPEVTQTPSHQVTQMGQEVILRCVPISNHLYFYWYRQILGQKVEFLVSFYNNEISEKSEIFDDQFSVERPDGSNFTLKIRSTKLEDSAMYFCASSGGSSGNTIYFGEGSWLTVV.